The 11 T cell receptor beta chains listed next were all sequenced from one sample in a study of T cells in Graves' hyperthyroidism and ophthalmopathy. From RNA transcripts, TCR beta CDR3 regions were amplified. During a first-round RT-PCR of the TCR CDR3, the HTBI primer set was used. TCRdb analysed the multiplex PCR reads with MiXCR anew, one entry per CDR3 protein. Counted here are 600,000 to 800,000 distinct CDR3 sequences, 30% to 40% occurring once; the ten biggest clones make up roughly 30%. Sequenced sample: blood. The receptors stem from a woman between 35 and 50 years old with Graves' hyperthyroidism.

The chain couples TRBV19 to TRBJ1-2, with 12 nucleotides matching TRBD1. Trimming removed 7 bases from V and 5 bases from J; junction bases left unmatched: 14. The CDR3 sequence is 17 residues long. Germline V CDR1 and CDR2: LNHDA, SQIVND (reference sequence). Here the CDR3 DNA reads TGTGCCAGTACCATTGCGGGGGGGACAGGGGGCAGGTATGGCTACACCTTC. The encoded protein is CASTIAGGTGGRYGYTF.

The chain joins TRBV10-3 to TRBJ2-7; D gene unclear. The CDR3 length is 15 residues. V was cut by 10 bases and J by 3 bases, with 22 bases left in between. Germline V gene lookup returns CDR1 ENHRY and CDR2 SYGVKD. CDR3: CASTEKPDPNYEQYF. CDR3 sequence (DNA): TGTGCCAGCACCGAGAAACCCGACCCCAACTACGAGCAGTACTTC.

This clonotype was detected a few times. The chain joins TRBV2 to TRBJ2-5; D possibly corresponds to TRBD2 (7 bases). Deletions cut 6 bases from V and 6 bases from J, with 17 bases between. Germline V CDR1 and CDR2: SNHLY, FYNNEI. CDR3 length: 14 residues. The CDR3 nucleotides read TGTGCCAGCAGCCAAGGGGGGGGGCCAAAGACCCAGTACTTC. This sequence encodes CASSQGGGPKTQYF.

At least ten counts were recorded for this clonotype. The CDR3 region is CASTPTLNEKLFF. CDR3 coding DNA: TGTGCCAGCACGCCGACTCTTAATGAAAAACTGTTTTTT. The V and J genes are TRBV2 and TRBJ1-4; D is uncertain. Germline V gene data show CDR1 as SNHLY and CDR2 as FYNNEI. V shed 7 bases and J shed 4 bases, with 10 bases lying between them. CDR3 length: 13 amino acids.

This clonotype was found many times. The chain has TRBV10-3 and TRBJ2-7; D remains unclear. The V end was cut by 3 bases, the J end by 0 bases, with 9 bases between. The CDR3 contains 14 residues. The V gene's germline CDR1 is ENHRY and CDR2 SYGVKD. The CDR3 DNA reads as TGTGCCATCAGTGATTGGCCCGACTCCTACGAGCAGTACTTC. Encoded protein: CAISDWPDSYEQYF.

This clonotype was counted at least ten times. The chain joins TRBV30 to TRBJ1-1, with TRBD1 matching over 8 bases. Germline CDR1 reads GTSNPN; CDR2 reads SVGIG (reference sequence). The CDR3 spans 14 residues. Trimming removed 0 bases from V and 5 bases from J; junction bases left unmatched: 5. The CDR3, as DNA: TGTGCCTGGAGTGTCCGGGACAGGTTTACTGAAGCTTTCTTT. It codes for CAWSVRDRFTEAFF.

In this sample, this clonotype turned up many times. V usage is TRBV12-3 or TRBV12-4 and J usage is TRBJ1-2, with D unclear. The length of the CDR3 is 12 residues. V lost 6 bases, J lost 4 bases, and 9 bases lay in between. Here the CDR3 DNA reads TGTGCCAGCAGCCCGTTGGGCTATGGCTACACCTTC. Its protein is CASSPLGYGYTF.

The chain carries TRBV5-6 and TRBJ1-2; 9 bases map to TRBD1. The ends lost 1 base at V and 10 bases at J; junction bases unmatched: 8. This CDR3 has 14 residues. Germline loops: CDR1 SGHDT, CDR2 YYEEEE. CDR3 nucleotides: TGTGCCAGCAGCTTGAGGGGACAGGGACGTGCCTACACCTTC. This codes for CASSLRGQGRAYTF.

This clonotype has a count of ten or more. The rearrangement uses TRBV12-3 or TRBV12-4 and TRBJ1-2; perhaps TRBD1 as D (5 bases). This CDR3 comprises 15 residues. Trimming removed 5 bases at V and 2 bases at J, with 15 bases between. The CDR3: CASSETVRANYGYTF. Here the CDR3 DNA reads TGTGCCAGCAGTGAGACAGTCAGGGCGAACTATGGCTACACCTTC.

Comments on this clonotype: A clone one base away is much larger, so this may be a read error. The chain employs TRBV12-3 or TRBV12-4 and TRBJ2-7, with D hard to call. This CDR3 comprises 15 residues. The germline V and J ends were trimmed by 4 bases and 4 bases, with 17 bases remaining between them. Here the CDR3 DNA reads TGTGCCAGCAGTTACCCGGCAGGCCGGTTTTACGAGCAGTACTTC. Its translation: CASSYPAGRFYEQYF.

The CDR3 here is CASSQDIAGSNQPQHF. The CDR3 DNA reads as TGCGCCAGCAGCCAAGACATCGCAGGGAGCAATCAGCCCCAGCATTTT. The rearrangement uses TRBV4-1 and TRBJ1-5, with D maybe TRBD1 (5 bases). The V end was cut by 0 bases, the J end by 1 base, with 10 bases between. The CDR3 extends over 16 amino acids. Per germline, CDR1 MGHRA and CDR2 YSYEKL.